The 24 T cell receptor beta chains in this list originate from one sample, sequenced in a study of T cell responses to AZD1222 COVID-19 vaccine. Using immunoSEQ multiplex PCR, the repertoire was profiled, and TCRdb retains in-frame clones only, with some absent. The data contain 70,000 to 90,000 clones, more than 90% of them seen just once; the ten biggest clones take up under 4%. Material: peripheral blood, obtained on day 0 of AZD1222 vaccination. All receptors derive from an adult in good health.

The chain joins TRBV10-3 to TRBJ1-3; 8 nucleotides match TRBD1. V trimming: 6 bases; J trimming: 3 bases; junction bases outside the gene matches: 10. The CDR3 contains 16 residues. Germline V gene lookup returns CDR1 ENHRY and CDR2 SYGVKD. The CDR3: CAISVDLTGDGNTIYF. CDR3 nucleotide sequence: TGTGCCATCAGCGTAGACCTGACAGGGGATGGAAACACCATATATTTT.

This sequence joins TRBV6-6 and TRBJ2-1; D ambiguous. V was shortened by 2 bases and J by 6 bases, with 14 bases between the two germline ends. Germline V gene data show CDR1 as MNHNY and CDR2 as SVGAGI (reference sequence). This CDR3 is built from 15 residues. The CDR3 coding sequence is TGTGCCAGCAGTTACGAACAGCGAATTGGCAATGAGCAGTTCTTC. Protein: CASSYEQRIGNEQFF.

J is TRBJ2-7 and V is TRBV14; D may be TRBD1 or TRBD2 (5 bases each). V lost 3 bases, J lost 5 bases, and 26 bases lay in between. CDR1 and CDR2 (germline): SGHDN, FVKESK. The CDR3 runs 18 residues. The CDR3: CASSHPVHKGPPANEQYF. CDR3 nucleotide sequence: TGTGCCAGCAGCCATCCCGTCCATAAGGGACCACCCGCCAACGAGCAGTACTTC.

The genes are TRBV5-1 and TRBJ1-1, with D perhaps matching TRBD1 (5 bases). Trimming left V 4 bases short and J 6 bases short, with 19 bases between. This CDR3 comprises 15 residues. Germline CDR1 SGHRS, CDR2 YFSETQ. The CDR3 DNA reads TGCGCCAGCAGCCCCGAGGGACGTAATGGGGCTGAAGCTTTCTTT. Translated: CASSPEGRNGAEAFF.

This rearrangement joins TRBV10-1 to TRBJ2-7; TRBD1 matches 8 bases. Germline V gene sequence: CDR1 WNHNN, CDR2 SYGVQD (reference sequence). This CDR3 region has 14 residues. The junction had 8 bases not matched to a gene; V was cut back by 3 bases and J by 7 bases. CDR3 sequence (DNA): TGCGCCAGCAGTGATTCGGGACAGGACCCTGAGCAGTACTTC. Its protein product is CASSDSGQDPEQYF.

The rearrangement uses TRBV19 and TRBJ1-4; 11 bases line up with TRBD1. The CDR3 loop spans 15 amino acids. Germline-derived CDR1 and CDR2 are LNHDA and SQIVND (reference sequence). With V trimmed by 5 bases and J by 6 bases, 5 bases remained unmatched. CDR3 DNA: TGTGCCAGTAGTGGACAGGGGGCCGGAGATGAAAAACTGTTTTTT. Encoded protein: CASSGQGAGDEKLFF.

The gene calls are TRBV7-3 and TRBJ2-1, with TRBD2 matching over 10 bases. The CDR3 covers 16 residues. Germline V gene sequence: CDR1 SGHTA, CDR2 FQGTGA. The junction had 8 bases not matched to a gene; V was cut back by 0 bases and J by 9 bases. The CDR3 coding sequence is TGTGCCAGCAGCTTAACGTCCGCTAGCGGGGGTAGTGAGCAGTTCTTC. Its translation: CASSLTSASGGSEQFF.

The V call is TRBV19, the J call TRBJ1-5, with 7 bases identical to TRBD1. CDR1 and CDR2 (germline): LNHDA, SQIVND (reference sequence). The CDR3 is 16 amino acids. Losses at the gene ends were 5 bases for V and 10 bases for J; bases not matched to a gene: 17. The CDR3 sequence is CASSPGPRQGFTPQHF. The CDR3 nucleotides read TGTGCCAGTAGTCCTGGACCAAGACAGGGATTCACCCCCCAGCATTTT.

CDR3 protein: CASSLGATNEKLFF. The CDR3 region has the DNA TGTGCCAGCAGCTTGGGTGCAACTAATGAAAAACTGTTTTTT. This chain connects TRBV6-5 to TRBJ1-4; D not resolved. V lost 6 bases, J lost 0 bases, and 8 bases lay in between. The length of the CDR3 is 14 residues. CDR1 and CDR2 (germline): MNHEY, SVGAGI.

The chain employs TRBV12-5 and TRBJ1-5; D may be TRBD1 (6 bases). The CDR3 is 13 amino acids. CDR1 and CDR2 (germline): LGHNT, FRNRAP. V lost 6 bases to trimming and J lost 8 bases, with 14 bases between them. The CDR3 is CASGSGEYEPQHF. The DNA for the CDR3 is TGTGCTAGTGGGTCAGGGGAATATGAGCCCCAGCATTTT. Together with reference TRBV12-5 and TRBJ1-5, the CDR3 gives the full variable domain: DARVTQTPRHKVTEMGQEVTMRCQPILGHNTVFWYRQTMMQGLELLAYFRNRAPLDDSGMPKDRFSAEMPDATLATLKIQPSEPRDSAVYFCASGSGEYEPQHFGDGTRLSIL.

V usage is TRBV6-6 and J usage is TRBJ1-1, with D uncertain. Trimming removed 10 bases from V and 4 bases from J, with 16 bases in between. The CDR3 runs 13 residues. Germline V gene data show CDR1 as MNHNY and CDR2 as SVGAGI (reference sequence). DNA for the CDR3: TGTGCCACTTTCCCCCGTCCTAGCACTGAAGCTTTCTTT. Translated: CATFPRPSTEAFF.

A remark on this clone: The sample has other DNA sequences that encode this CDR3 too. The CDR3 reads CASSLGTGNTEAFF. In nucleotides, the CDR3 is TGCGCCAGCAGCCTAGGGACGGGTAACACTGAAGCTTTCTTT. The chain links TRBV5-1 to TRBJ1-1; TRBD1 might be the D (5 bases). Trimming took off 4 bases at V and 2 bases at J, with 12 bases between the two ends. The CDR3 is made up of 14 amino acids. Germline V lookup: CDR1 SGHRS, CDR2 YFSETQ.

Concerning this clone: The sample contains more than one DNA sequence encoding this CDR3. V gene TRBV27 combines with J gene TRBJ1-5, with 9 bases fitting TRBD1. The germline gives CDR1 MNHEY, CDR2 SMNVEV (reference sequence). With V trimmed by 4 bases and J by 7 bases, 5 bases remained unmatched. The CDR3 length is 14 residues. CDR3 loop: CASSSQGARQPQHF. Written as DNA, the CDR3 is TGTGCCAGCAGTTCACAGGGGGCACGACAGCCCCAGCATTTT.

The CDR3 DNA sequence: TGTGCCAGCAGCGGCCCCGGGGCTGGGAACACTGAAGCTTTCTTT. Encoded protein: CASSGPGAGNTEAFF. V usage is TRBV28 and J usage is TRBJ1-1; the D gene is possibly TRBD1 (5 bases). V dropped 6 bases and J dropped 1 base, with 15 bases sitting between them. This CDR3 comprises 15 residues. Germline V gene sequence: CDR1 MDHEN, CDR2 SYDVKM.

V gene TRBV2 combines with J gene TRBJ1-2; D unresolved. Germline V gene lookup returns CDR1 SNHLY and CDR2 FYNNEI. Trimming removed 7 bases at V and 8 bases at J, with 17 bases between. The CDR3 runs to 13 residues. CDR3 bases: TGTGCCAGCAACCCGGACGGAGGATACGGCTACACCTTC. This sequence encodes CASNPDGGYGYTF. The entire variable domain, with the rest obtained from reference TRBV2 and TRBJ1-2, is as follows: EPEVTQTPSHQVTQMGQEVILRCVPISNHLYFYWYRQILGQKVEFLVSFYNNEISEKSEIFDDQFSVERPDGSNFTLKIRSTKLEDSAMYFCASNPDGGYGYTFGSGTRLTVV.

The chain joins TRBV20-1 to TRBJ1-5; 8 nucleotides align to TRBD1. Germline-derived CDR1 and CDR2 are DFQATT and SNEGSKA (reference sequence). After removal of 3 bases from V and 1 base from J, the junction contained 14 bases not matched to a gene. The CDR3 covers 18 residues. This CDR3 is CSASRGIQGAVSNQPQHF. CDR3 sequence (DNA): TGCAGTGCTAGTAGGGGGATTCAGGGGGCTGTAAGCAATCAGCCCCAGCATTTT.

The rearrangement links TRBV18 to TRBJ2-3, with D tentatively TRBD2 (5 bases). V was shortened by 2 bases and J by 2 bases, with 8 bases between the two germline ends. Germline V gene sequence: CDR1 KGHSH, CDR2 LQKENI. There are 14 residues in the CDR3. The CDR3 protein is CASSPWGATDTQYF. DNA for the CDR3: TGTGCCAGCTCACCATGGGGAGCCACAGATACGCAGTATTTT.

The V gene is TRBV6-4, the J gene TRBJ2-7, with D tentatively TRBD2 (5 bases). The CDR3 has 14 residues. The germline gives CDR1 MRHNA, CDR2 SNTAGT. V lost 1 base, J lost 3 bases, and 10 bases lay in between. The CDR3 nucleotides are TGTGCCAGCAGTGACTTTGAGGGCTACTACGAGCAGTACTTC. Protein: CASSDFEGYYEQYF.

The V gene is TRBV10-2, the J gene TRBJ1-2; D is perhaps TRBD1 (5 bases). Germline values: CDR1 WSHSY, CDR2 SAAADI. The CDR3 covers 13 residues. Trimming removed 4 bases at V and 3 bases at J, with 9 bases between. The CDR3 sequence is CASSGQIDYGYTF. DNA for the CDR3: TGCGCCAGCAGTGGACAGATCGACTATGGCTACACCTTC.

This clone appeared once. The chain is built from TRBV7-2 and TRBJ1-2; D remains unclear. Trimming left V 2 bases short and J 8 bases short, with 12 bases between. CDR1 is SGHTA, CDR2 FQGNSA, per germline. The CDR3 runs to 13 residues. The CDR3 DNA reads TGTGCCAGCAGCTTATTGTCGTCAAACGGCTACACCTTC. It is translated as CASSLLSSNGYTF.

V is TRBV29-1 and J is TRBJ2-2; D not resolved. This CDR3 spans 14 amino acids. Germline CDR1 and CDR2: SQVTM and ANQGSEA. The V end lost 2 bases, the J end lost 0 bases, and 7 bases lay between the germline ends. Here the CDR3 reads CSVERHPNTGELFF. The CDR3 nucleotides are TGCAGCGTTGAAAGGCACCCGAACACCGGGGAGCTGTTTTTT.

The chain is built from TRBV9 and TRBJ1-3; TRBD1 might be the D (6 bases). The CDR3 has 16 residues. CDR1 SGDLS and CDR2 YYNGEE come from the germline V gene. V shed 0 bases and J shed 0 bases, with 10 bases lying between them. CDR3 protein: CASSVGRTASGNTIYF. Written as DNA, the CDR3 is TGTGCCAGCAGCGTAGGGCGGACAGCCTCTGGAAACACCATATATTTT.

The CDR3 loop is CASSQGGRSGSPLHF. DNA of the CDR3: TGTGCCAGCAGCCAAGGGGGACGGAGTGGCTCACCCCTCCACTTT. The V call is TRBV3-1 (or the pseudogene TRBV3-2), the J call TRBJ1-6; weak D call: TRBD1 (5 bases). The germline V gene has CDR1 LGHDT and CDR2 YNNKEL (reference sequence). This CDR3 has 15 residues. The V gene lost 1 base and the J gene lost 10 bases, with 14 bases spanning the gap.

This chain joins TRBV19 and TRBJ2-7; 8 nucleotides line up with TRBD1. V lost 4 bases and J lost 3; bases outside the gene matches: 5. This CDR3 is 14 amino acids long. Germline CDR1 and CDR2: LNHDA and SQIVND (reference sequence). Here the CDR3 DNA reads TGTGCCAGTAGTACTTCCGGACAGGGCTACGAGCAGTACTTC. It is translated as CASSTSGQGYEQYF.